The source of this T cell receptor beta chain is a study of OX40 agonist ivuxolimab in advanced cancers. Study context: The eligibility criteria allowed prior anti-PD-1, anti-PD-L1 or anti-CTLA-4 therapy, and around 40% had some.

Blood sampling was done at baseline, cycle 4 day 1, and cycle 7 day 1. Generated by immunoSEQ multiplex PCR, the TCRdb table keeps only in-frame clones and is missing some. The sample holds about 79,000 clones, approximately 94% seen once. This clone was seen once. This CDR3 has 15 residues. The V and J ends lost 0 bases and 3 bases respectively, with 11 bases between them. CDR1 is SSHAT, CDR2 FNYEAQ, per germline (reference sequence). The TCR originated in an adult with an advanced solid tumor such as melanoma, head and neck, liver or kidney cancer. The chain combines TRBV7-7 with TRBJ2-5, with D perhaps TRBD2 (6 bases). The specimen comprised CD4+ or CD8+ T cells sorted from blood, sampled in a trial of the OX40 agonist ivuxolimab. The CDR3 DNA is TGTGCCAGCAGCTTAGCCTTACTAGCTGAAGAGACCCAGTACTTC. It is translated as CASSLALLAEETQYF.